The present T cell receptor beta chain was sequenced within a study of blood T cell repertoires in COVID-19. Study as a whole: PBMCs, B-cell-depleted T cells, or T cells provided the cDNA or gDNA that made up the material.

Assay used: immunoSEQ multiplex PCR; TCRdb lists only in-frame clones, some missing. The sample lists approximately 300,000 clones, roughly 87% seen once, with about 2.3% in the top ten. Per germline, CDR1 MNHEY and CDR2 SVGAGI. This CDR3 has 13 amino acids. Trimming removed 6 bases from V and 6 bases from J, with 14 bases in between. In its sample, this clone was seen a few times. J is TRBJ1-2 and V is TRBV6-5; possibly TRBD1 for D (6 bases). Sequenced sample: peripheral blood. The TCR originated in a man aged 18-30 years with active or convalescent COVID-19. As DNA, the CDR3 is TGTGCCAGCAGAATACAGGGTAGTGATGGCTACACCTTC. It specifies CASRIQGSDGYTF.